Here is one TCR beta chain with its context. The record originates from a study of shared clonotypes between healthy human individuals. The CDR3 consists of 17 residues. V shed 4 bases and J shed 2 bases, with 18 bases lying between them. The germline V gene encodes CDR1 SNHLY and CDR2 FYNNEI. Several immunoSEQ plates held equal portions of the genomic DNA taken from each subset. Authors' processing steps: Filtering differed, since immunoSEQ gave only junction sequences and no quality scores. Clones were read by immunoSEQ multiplex PCR, and TCRdb kept only the in-frame ones, dropping some. D and trimming were read from the DNA, whereas the V and J calls and clone size are those reported in that table. The sample contains 400,000 to 550,000 clones, around 80% of which appear only once.

This chain connects TRBV2 to TRBJ2-1, with TRBD2 as a possible D gene (6 bases). The source material was PBMCs. The receptor was isolated from a woman aged 40-49 years in good health. Some clones in this sample may be carry-over from other donors' samples. CDR3 bases: TGTGCCAGCAGTGCAAGGCCGCGGGGTTACACCTACAATGAGCAGTTCTTC. As protein: CASSARPRGYTYNEQFF.